This T cell receptor beta chain was identified during a study of T cells of healthy individuals. TCRdb re-analysed the 5' RACE reads in MiXCR, keeping a single row per CDR3 protein. This repertoire shows nearly 100,000 distinct CDR3 sequences, approximately 16% found once; its top ten account for 6.2%. This clonotype came up many times. Trimming removed 1 base at V and 2 bases at J, with 15 bases between. This CDR3 has 15 residues. Germline CDR1 DFQATT, CDR2 SNEGSKA (reference sequence). This TCR was recovered from a human donor in good health. The chain uses TRBV20-1 and TRBJ2-7; tentative D call: TRBD1 (5 bases). CDR3 sequence reads: CSARALRQPPYEQYF. The DNA of the CDR3 is TGCAGTGCTAGAGCCCTTCGACAGCCCCCCTACGAGCAGTACTTC.